The 2 T cell receptor beta chains reported below all come from one sample, sequenced in a study of Ad26.COV2.S vaccination and SARS-CoV-2 variants. Treatment described: roughly 18 received Ad26.COV2.S at low or high dose, single or two shots; 5 received placebo; per-sample allocation not given. Sampling took place 63 days after the first vaccine or placebo injection. Produced via immunoSEQ multiplex PCR; TCRdb's table is partial and in-frame only. There are roughly 500,000 clones in the sample; roughly nine tenths occur only once, and 2.5% to 3% lies in the top ten. This material consisted of peripheral blood, taken in a trial of Ad26.COV2.S vaccine versus placebo. Source of these receptors: a person between 18 and 60 years old who received the Ad26.COV2.S COVID-19 vaccine or a placebo.

V usage is TRBV27 and J usage is TRBJ1-2; D is unresolved. CDR1 MNHEY and CDR2 SMNVEV come from the germline V gene (reference sequence). This CDR3 is built from 15 residues. V shed 6 bases and J shed 1 base, with 15 bases lying between them. The CDR3 DNA follows: TGTGCCAGCAGCCGGAACATACAGATTAACTATGGCTACACCTTC. It codes for CASSRNIQINYGYTF.

The chain has TRBV6-5 and TRBJ2-7; maybe TRBD1 (6 bases). The germline V gene has CDR1 MNHEY and CDR2 SVGAGI. There are 16 residues in the CDR3. Deletions cut 2 bases from V and 1 base from J, with 15 bases between. The CDR3 region is CASSYQNRVMSYEQYF. The DNA of the CDR3 is TGTGCCAGCAGTTACCAGAACAGGGTAATGTCCTACGAGCAGTACTTC.